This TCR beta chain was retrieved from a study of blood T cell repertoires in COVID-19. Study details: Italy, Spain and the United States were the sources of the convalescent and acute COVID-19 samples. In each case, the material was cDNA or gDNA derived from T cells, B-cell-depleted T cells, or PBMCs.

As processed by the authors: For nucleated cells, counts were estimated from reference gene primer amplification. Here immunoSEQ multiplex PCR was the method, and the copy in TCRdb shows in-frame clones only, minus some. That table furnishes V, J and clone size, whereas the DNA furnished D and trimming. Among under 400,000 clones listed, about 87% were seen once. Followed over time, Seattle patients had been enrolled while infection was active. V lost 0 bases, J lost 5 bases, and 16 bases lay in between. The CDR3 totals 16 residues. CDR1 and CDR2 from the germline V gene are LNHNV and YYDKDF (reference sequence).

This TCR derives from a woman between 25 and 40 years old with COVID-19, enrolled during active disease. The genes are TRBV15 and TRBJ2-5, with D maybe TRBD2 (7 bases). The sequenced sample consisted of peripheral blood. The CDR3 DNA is TGTGCCACCAGCAGAGATCGGGGGGCGGCGTGGGAGACCCAGTACTTC. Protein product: CATSRDRGAAWETQYF.